The 7 T cell receptor beta chains below come from one sample, sequenced in a study of CD8 T cells in ankylosing spondylitis. TCRdb processed the 5' RACE reads anew with MiXCR; each CDR3 protein has one entry. The sample lists just over 300,000 distinct CDR3 sequences; roughly 20% were seen once. Sequenced input: blood, either unsorted or a sorted T cell fraction (not recorded which). These receptors were collected from a female donor with ankylosing spondylitis or in good health (not recorded which).

This clonotype was detected ten times or more. This rearrangement joins TRBV18 to TRBJ2-5; tentatively, D is TRBD1 (5 bases). V was trimmed by 8 bases and J by 5 bases, leaving 12 bases between them. Germline V gives CDR1 KGHSH, CDR2 LQKENI. The CDR3 consists of 12 residues. The CDR3 spells CASSPPGETQYF. CDR3 DNA sequence: TGTGCCAGCAGTCCCCCAGGGGAGACCCAGTACTTC.

V gene TRBV6-5 combines with J gene TRBJ2-7; 11 positions match TRBD2. The CDR3 has 14 amino acids. CDR1 and CDR2 (germline): MNHEY, SVGAGI. V shed 0 bases, J shed 6 bases, and the junction held 1 base outside the gene matches. The CDR3 loop reads CASSYSGTSGEQYF. The DNA of the CDR3 is TGTGCCAGCAGTTACTCGGGGACTAGCGGCGAGCAGTACTTC.

This clonotype was observed a handful of times. The gene calls are TRBV21-1 and TRBJ1-1; the table's TRBD1 call for D was not verified on the DNA. TRBV21-1 is a listed pseudogene. The CDR3 extends over 14 amino acids. CDR3 residues: CASTGTGGSSEAFF. CDR3 DNA sequence: TGTGCCAGCACCGGCACAGGGGGCTCTTCGGAAGCTTTCTTT.

V usage is TRBV28 and J usage is TRBJ2-2; D is uncertain. V gave up 4 bases and J gave up 7 bases, with 19 bases separating them. The CDR3 length is 16 residues. Per the germline V gene, CDR1 is MDHEN and CDR2 is SYDVKM. The CDR3 reads CASSYETLGHHGELFF. For the CDR3, the DNA is TGTGCCAGCAGTTACGAGACTCTCGGCCACCACGGGGAGCTGTTTTTT.

The J gene is TRBJ2-1, the V gene TRBV10-3; weak D call: TRBD2 (6 bases). Looked up from germline, CDR1 is ENHRY and CDR2 is SYGVKD. V lost 3 bases to trimming and J lost 6 bases, with 15 bases between them. There are 15 residues in the CDR3. CDR3 region: CAISDGPSESNEQFF. The CDR3, as DNA: TGTGCCATCAGTGACGGCCCTAGCGAAAGCAATGAGCAGTTCTTC.

The sample holds a few counts of this clonotype. It may be a read error: a sequence one base away is much more abundant. V is TRBV5-1 and J is TRBJ2-3; TRBD2 might be the D (5 bases). V gave up 1 base and J gave up 4 bases, with 7 bases separating them. Germline assignment: CDR1 SGHRS and CDR2 YFSETQ. This CDR3 has 13 amino acids. The CDR3: CASSLRGSDTQYF. Written as DNA, the CDR3 is TGCGCCAGCAGCTTGCGAGGGTCAGATACGCAGTATTTT.

The chain links TRBV6-5 to TRBJ2-5; possible D gene TRBD2, 5 bases. Germline CDR1 MNHEY, CDR2 SVGAGI. V was shortened by 0 bases and J by 3 bases, with 8 bases between the two germline ends. The CDR3 consists of 14 residues. The CDR3 DNA reads as TGTGCCAGCAGTTACTCGAGACTAAAAGAGACCCAGTACTTC. It specifies CASSYSRLKETQYF.